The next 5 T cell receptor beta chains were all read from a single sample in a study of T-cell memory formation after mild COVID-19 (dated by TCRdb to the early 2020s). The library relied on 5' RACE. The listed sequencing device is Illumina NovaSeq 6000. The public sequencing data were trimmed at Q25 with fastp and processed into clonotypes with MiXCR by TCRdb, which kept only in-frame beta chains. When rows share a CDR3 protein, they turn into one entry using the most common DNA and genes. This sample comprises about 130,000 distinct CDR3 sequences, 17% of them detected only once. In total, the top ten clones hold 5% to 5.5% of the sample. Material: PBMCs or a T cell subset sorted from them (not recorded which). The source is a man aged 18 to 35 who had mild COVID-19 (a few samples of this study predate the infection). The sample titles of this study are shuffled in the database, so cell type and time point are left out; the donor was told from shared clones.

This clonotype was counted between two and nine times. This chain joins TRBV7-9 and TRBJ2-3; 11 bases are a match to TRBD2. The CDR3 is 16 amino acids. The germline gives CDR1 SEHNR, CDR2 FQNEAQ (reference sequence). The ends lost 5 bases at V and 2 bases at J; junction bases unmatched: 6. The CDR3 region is CASSLTSGGHTDTQYF. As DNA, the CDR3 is TGTGCCAGCAGCCTAACTAGCGGGGGACACACAGATACGCAGTATTTT.

CDR3 nucleotide sequence: TGTGCCAGCAGGATGTCTAGTGCGGGGACCTACAATGAGCAGTTCTTC. Protein sequence: CASRMSSAGTYNEQFF. This sequence joins TRBV6-2 or TRBV6-3 and TRBJ2-1, with D perhaps matching TRBD2 (6 bases). The germline gives CDR1 MNHEY, CDR2 SVGEGT. The CDR3 length is 16 residues. Deletions cut 6 bases from V and 2 bases from J, with 17 bases between.

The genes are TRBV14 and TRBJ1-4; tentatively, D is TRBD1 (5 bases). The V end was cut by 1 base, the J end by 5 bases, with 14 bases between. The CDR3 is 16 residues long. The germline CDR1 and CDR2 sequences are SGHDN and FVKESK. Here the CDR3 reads CASSQGKGQPNEKLFF. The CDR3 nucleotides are TGTGCCAGCAGCCAAGGGAAGGGGCAGCCCAATGAAAAACTGTTTTTT.

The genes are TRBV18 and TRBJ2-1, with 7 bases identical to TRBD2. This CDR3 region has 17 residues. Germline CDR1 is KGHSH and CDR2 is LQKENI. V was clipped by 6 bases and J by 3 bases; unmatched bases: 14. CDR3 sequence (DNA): TGTGCCAGCTCGTTGGGGGGGACCGTGAAAATCTACAATGAGCAGTTCTTC. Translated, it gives CASSLGGTVKIYNEQFF.

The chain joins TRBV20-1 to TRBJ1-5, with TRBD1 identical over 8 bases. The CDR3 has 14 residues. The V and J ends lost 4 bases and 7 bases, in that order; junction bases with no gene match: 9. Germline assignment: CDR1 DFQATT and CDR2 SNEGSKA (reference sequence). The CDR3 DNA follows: TGCAGTGCTATCCTTGACAGGGGCGGCCAGCCCCAGCATTTT. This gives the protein CSAILDRGGQPQHF.